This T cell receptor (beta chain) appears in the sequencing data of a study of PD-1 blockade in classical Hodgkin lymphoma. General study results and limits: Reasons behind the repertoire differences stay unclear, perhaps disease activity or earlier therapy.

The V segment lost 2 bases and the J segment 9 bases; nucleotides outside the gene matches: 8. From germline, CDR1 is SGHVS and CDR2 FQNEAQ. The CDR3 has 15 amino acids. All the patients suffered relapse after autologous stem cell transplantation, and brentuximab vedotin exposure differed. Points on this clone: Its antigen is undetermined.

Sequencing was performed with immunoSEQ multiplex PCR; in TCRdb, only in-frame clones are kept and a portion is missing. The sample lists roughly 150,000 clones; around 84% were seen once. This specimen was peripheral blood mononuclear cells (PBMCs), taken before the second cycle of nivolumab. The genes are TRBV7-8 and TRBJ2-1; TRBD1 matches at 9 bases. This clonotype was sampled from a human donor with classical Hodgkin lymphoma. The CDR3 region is CASSLTTGGEGEQFF. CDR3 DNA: TGTGCCAGCAGCTTAACGACAGGGGGGGAGGGTGAGCAGTTCTTC.